What follows describes a single TCR beta chain. The PCR made use of 60 Vbeta and 13 Jbeta primers. TCRdb's copy holds only in-frame clones and misses some; the assay was immunoSEQ multiplex PCR. This sample yields roughly 61,000 clones, of which around 81% are seen a single time; roughly 5.6% belongs to the top ten. The data originate from a study of cytomegalovirus exposure and HLA in healthy donors. The germline gives CDR1 SGHTA, CDR2 FQGTGA. This CDR3 is built from 16 residues. Losses at the gene ends were 2 bases for V and 0 bases for J; bases not matched to a gene: 3. This receptor was obtained from a male donor in good health and CMV-seronegative. The V gene is TRBV7-3, the J gene TRBJ1-4; 7 bases line up with TRBD1. Sequencing was performed on PBMCs. The CDR3 nucleotides read TGTGCCAGCAGCTTATCAGGGGGAGCAACTAATGAAAAACTGTTTTTT. Its translation: CASSLSGGATNEKLFF.